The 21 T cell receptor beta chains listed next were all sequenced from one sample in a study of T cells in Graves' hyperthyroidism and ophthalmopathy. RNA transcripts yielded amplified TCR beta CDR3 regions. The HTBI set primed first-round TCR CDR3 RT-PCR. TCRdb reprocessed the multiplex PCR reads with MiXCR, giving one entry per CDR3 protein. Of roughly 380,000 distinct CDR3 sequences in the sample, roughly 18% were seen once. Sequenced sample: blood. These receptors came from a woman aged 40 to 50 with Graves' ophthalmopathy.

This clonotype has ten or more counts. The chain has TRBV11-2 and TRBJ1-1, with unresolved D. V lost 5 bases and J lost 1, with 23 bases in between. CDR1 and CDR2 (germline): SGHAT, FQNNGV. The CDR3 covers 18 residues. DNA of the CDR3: TGTGCCAGCAGCCAAACTGTCGCAAATCACGGTGGGAACACTGAAGCTTTCTTT. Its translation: CASSQTVANHGGNTEAFF.

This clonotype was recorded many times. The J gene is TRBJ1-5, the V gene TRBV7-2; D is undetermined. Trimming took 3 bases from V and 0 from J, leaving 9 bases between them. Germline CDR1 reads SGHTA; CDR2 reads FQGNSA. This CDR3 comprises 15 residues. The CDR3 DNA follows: TGTGCCAGCAGCTTTGAACCGAATAGCAATCAGCCCCAGCATTTT. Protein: CASSFEPNSNQPQHF. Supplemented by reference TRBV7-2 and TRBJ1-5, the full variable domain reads GAGVSQSPSNKVTEKGKDVELRCDPISGHTALYWYRQSLGQGLEFLIYFQGNSAPDKSGLPSDRFSAERTGGSVSTLTIQRTQQEDSAVYLCASSFEPNSNQPQHFGDGTRLSIL.

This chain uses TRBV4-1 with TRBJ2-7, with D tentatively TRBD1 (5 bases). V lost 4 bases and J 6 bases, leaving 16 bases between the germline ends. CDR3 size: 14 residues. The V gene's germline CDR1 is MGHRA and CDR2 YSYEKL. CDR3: CASSPQSGQGEQYF. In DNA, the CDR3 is TGCGCCAGCAGCCCCCAAAGTGGCCAGGGCGAGCAGTACTTC.

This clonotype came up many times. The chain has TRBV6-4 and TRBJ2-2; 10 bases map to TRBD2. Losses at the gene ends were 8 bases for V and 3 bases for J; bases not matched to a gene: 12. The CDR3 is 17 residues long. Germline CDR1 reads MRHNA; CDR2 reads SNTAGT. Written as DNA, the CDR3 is TGTGCCAGCTGGGGACTAGCGATAAATCGGGACACCGGGGAGCTGTTTTTT. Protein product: CASWGLAINRDTGELFF.

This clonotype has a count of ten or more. CDR3 region: CASTIQGGDTEAFF. The DNA of the CDR3 is TGTGCCAGCACCATACAGGGTGGGGACACTGAAGCTTTCTTT. V is TRBV6-1 and J is TRBJ1-1; D is possibly TRBD1 (6 bases). The germline V and J ends were trimmed by 7 bases and 3 bases, with 15 bases remaining between them. The CDR3 covers 14 residues. Per germline, CDR1 MNHNS and CDR2 SASEGT.

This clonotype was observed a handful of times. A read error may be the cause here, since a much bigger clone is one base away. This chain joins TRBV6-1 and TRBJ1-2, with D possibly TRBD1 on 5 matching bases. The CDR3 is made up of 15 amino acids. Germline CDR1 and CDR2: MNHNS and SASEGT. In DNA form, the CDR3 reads TGTTCCAGCACTATCATCGAGGGGAGTAACTATGGCTACACCTTC. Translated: CSSTIIEGSNYGYTF.

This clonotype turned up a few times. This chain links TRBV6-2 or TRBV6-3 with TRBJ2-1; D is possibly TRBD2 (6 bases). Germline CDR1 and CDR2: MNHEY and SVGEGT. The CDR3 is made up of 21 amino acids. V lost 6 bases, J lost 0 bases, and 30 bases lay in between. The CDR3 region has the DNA TGTGCCAGCAGCTCCGGGCGCGGGCGGGGCGTAAAACCCCACTCCTACAATGAGCAGTTCTTC. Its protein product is CASSSGRGRGVKPHSYNEQFF.

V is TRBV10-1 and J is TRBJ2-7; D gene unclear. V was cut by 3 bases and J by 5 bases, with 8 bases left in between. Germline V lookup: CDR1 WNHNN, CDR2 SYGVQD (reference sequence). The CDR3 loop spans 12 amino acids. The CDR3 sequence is CASSEIGDEQYF. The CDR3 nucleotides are TGCGCCAGCAGTGAAATAGGTGACGAGCAGTACTTC.

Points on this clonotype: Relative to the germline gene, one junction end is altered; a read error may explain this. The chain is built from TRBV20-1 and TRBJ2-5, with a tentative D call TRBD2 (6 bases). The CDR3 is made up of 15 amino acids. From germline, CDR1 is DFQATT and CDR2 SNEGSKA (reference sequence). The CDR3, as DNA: TGCAGTACTAGACTTACCGGGGAGGCCCAAGAGACCCAGTACTTC. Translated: CSTRLTGEAQETQYF.

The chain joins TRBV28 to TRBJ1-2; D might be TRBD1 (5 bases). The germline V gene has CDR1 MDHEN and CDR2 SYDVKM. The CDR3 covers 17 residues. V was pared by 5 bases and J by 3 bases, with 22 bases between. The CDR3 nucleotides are TGTGCCAGCAGTACCCACTCCGGGACGCCGAGGCACTATGGCTACACCTTC. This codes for CASSTHSGTPRHYGYTF.

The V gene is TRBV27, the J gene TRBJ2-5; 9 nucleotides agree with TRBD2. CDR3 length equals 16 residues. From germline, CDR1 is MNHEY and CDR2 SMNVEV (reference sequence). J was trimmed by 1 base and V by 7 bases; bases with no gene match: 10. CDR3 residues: CASTYCGAGGQETQYF. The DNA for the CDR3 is TGTGCCAGCACATATTGTGGAGCGGGAGGCCAAGAGACCCAGTACTTC.

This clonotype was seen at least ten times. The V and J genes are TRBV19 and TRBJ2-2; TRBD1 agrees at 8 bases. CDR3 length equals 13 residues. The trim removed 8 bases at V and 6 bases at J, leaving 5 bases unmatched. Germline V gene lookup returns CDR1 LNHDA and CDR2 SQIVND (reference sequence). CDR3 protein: CASRTTGAGELFF. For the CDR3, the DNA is TGTGCCAGTCGTACGACAGGGGCCGGGGAGCTGTTTTTT.

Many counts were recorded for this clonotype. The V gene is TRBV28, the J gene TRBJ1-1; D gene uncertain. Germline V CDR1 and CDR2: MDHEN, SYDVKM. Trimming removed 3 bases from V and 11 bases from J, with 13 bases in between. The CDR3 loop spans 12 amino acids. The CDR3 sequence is CASSFAGSDAFF. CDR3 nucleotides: TGTGCCAGCAGTTTTGCGGGCTCAGACGCTTTCTTT. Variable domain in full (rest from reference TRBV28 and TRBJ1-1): DVKVTQSSRYLVKRTGEKVFLECVQDMDHENMFWYRQDPGLGLRLIYFSYDVKMKEKGDIPEGYSVSREKKERFSLILESASTNQTSMYLCASSFAGSDAFFGQGTRLTVV.

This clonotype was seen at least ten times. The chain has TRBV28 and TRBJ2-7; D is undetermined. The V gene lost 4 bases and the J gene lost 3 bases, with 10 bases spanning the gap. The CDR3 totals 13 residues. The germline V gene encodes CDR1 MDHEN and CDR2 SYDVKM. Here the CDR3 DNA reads TGTGCCAGCAGTTACGGGTCGGGCTACGAGCAGTACTTC. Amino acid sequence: CASSYGSGYEQYF.

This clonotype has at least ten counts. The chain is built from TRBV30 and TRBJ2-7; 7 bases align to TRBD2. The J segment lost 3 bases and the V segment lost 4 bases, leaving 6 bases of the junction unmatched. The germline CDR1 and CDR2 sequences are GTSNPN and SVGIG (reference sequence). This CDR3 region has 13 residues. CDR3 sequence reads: CAWTGTMVYEQYF. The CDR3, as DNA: TGTGCCTGGACCGGGACTATGGTCTACGAGCAGTACTTC.

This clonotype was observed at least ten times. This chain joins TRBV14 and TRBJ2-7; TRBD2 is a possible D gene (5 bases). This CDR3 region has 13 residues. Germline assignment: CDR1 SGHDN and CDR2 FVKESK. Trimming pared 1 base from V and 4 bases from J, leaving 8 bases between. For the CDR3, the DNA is TGTGCCAGCAGCCAAGCACTAGGGTACGAGCAGTACTTC. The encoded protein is CASSQALGYEQYF.

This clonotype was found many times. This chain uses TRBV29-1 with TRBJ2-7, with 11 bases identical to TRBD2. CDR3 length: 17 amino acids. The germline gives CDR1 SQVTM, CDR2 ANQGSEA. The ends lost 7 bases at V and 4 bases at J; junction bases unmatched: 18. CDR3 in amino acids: CSGPGGSGRVSWYEQYF. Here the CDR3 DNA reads TGCAGCGGACCCGGGGGTAGCGGGAGGGTTTCTTGGTACGAGCAGTACTTC.

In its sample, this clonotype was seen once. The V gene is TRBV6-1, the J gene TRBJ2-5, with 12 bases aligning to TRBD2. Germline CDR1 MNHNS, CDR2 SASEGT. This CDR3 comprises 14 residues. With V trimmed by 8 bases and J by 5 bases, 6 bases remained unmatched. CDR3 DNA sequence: TGTGCCAGCCTCCCTAGCGGGGGGGTTGAGACCCAGTACTTC. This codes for CASLPSGGVETQYF.

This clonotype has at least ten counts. CDR3 in amino acids: CASSLSGAEQYF. CDR3 coding DNA: TGTGCCAGCAGCTTATCAGGGGCCGAGCAGTACTTC. The chain employs TRBV13 and TRBJ2-7; maybe TRBD1 (6 bases). The V and J ends lost 2 bases and 6 bases respectively, with 8 bases between them. Germline V gene data show CDR1 as PRHDT and CDR2 as FYEKMQ (reference sequence). This CDR3 contains 12 residues.

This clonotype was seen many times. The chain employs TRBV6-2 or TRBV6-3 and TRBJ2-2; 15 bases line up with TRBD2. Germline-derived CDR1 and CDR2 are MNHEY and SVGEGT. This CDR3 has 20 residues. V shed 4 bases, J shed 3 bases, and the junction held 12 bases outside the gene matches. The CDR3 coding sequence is TGTGCCAGCAGTTCACCCCTCGGACTAGCGGGAGGGCTCTACACCGGGGAGCTGTTTTTT. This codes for CASSSPLGLAGGLYTGELFF.

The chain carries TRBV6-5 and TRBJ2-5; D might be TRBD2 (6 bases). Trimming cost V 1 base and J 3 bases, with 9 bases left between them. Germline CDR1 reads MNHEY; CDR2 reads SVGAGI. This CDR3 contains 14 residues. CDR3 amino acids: CASSYYGGKETQYF. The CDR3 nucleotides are TGTGCCAGCAGTTACTACGGCGGGAAAGAGACCCAGTACTTC.